Detailed here is one T cell receptor beta chain. The antigen remains undetermined. This record belongs to a study of T cell responses to AZD1222 COVID-19 vaccine. Study information: Pooling was applied to second doses at about 4 or about 12 weeks.

Data came from immunoSEQ multiplex PCR; TCRdb stores just in-frame clones and leaves some out. The sample lists over 130,000 clones; under 95% were seen once. CDR1 SGHTA and CDR2 FQGNSA come from the germline V gene. The CDR3 sequence is 15 residues long. Trimming pared 5 bases from V and 0 bases from J, leaving 11 bases between. Study-level findings and limits: Among vaccine-associated CD4 TCRs, coverage spanned spike, with dominance at 160-218 and 743-854. Females outnumbered males among donors, who were mostly white British; clonal diversity was possibly underestimated. Reports say nearly half of spike-specific TCRs go after unmutated variant regions.

This chain links TRBV7-2 with TRBJ2-1; D unclear. This specimen was peripheral blood, taken on day 0 of AZD1222 vaccination. This clonotype was obtained from an adult in good health. This CDR3 reads CASSPRPVSYNEQFF. CDR3 in DNA: TGTGCCAGCAGCCCCCGACCGGTCTCCTACAATGAGCAGTTCTTC. The full variable domain, rest sourced from reference TRBV7-2 and TRBJ2-1, is GAGVSQSPSNKVTEKGKDVELRCDPISGHTALYWYRQSLGQGLEFLIYFQGNSAPDKSGLPSDRFSAERTGGSVSTLTIQRTQQEDSAVYLCASSPRPVSYNEQFFGPGTRLTVL.